Presented here are 22 T cell receptor beta chains from one specimen sequenced in a study of beta chain features in type 1 diabetes. What was sequenced were expressed TCRB transcripts, since all of the isolated RNA had been reverse transcribed. The data were produced by immunoSEQ multiplex PCR, yet TCRdb's version contains in-frame clones alone and is incomplete. The table lists roughly 310,000 clones, roughly 11% of them singletons, with 0.015% in the top ten. The sequencing input was naive CD4+ T cells from blood. The receptors derive from a woman aged 25 to 39 in good health.

The chain uses TRBV15 and TRBJ2-7, with 14 bases aligning to TRBD2. The CDR3 consists of 15 residues. J was trimmed by 2 bases and V by 4 bases; bases with no gene match: 1. Germline loops: CDR1 LNHNV, CDR2 YYDKDF (reference sequence). CDR3 in amino acids: CATSTGLAGAYEQYF. CDR3 sequence (DNA): TGTGCCACCAGCACGGGACTAGCGGGAGCCTACGAGCAGTACTTC.

The CDR3 sequence is CASSALARTGTGELFF. DNA of the CDR3: TGTGCCAGCAGCGCCCTGGCCCGAACGGGCACCGGGGAGCTGTTTTTT. The chain recombines TRBV27 with TRBJ2-2; D is unresolved. Per the germline V gene, CDR1 is MNHEY and CDR2 is SMNVEV (reference sequence). CDR3 length: 16 residues. Trimming removed 6 bases from V and 4 bases from J, with 18 bases in between.

This clone was counted a few times. The chain carries TRBV19 and TRBJ2-6; possible D gene TRBD1, 6 bases. The CDR3 totals 16 residues. V was pared by 1 base and J by 5 bases, with 12 bases between. Germline CDR1 reads LNHDA; CDR2 reads SQIVND (reference sequence). Here the CDR3 DNA reads TGTGCCAGTAGTATAGGCGGCAGGGGCTGGGCCAACGTCCTGACTTTC. It encodes CASSIGGRGWANVLTF.

This sequence joins TRBV18 and TRBJ1-1; no definite D call. V lost 3 bases to trimming and J lost 1 base, with 9 bases between them. The germline gives CDR1 KGHSH, CDR2 LQKENI. The CDR3 consists of 14 residues. The CDR3 protein is CASSPYGENTEAFF. The DNA of the CDR3 is TGTGCCAGCTCACCGTACGGAGAGAACACTGAAGCTTTCTTT.

In its sample, this clone was seen a few times. The genes are TRBV12-5 and TRBJ1-2; TRBD1 aligns across 11 bases. Trimming removed 5 bases from V and 6 bases from J; junction bases left unmatched: 5. The germline V gene has CDR1 LGHNT and CDR2 FRNRAP. This CDR3 is 14 amino acids long. CDR3 sequence (DNA): TGTGCTAGTGGTACCGGACAGGGGGCGAATGGCTACACCTTC. Translation gives CASGTGQGANGYTF.

This sequence joins TRBV7-9 and TRBJ2-2; TRBD1 might be the D (6 bases). Trimming removed 6 bases from V and 4 bases from J, with 18 bases in between. The CDR3 is 16 residues long. Germline V gives CDR1 SEHNR, CDR2 FQNEAQ (reference sequence). This CDR3 is CASSTTGKWGTGELFF. As DNA, the CDR3 is TGTGCCAGCAGTACAACAGGGAAATGGGGCACCGGGGAGCTGTTTTTT.

This clone was detected only a few times. The chain recombines TRBV6-4 with TRBJ2-5; D is unclear. V lost 9 bases to trimming and J lost 2 bases, with 16 bases between them. Germline lookup yields CDR1 MRHNA and CDR2 SNTAGT. This CDR3 spans 14 amino acids. CDR3 nucleotides: TGTGCCAGACCTCAGGCAGTCACTCAAGAGACCCAGTACTTC. Its protein product is CARPQAVTQETQYF.

This clone occurred a few times. The same CDR3 can be traced to other DNA sequences in this sample. CDR3 region: CAWSVTGTNEKLFF. CDR3 DNA: TGTGCCTGGAGTGTAACAGGAACTAATGAAAAACTGTTTTTT. This chain uses TRBV30 with TRBJ1-4, with D maybe TRBD1 (5 bases). CDR1 and CDR2 from the germline V gene are GTSNPN and SVGIG (reference sequence). The V end lost 0 bases, the J end lost 1 base, and 6 bases lay between the germline ends. The length of the CDR3 is 14 residues.

This clone has only a few counts. The gene calls are TRBV18 and TRBJ2-5; the D is unclear. Germline CDR1 KGHSH, CDR2 LQKENI. V was shortened by 2 bases and J by 2 bases, with 6 bases between the two germline ends. The CDR3 loop spans 13 amino acids. CDR3 sequence: CASSPTVQETQYF. CDR3 in DNA: TGTGCCAGCTCACCAACAGTTCAAGAGACCCAGTACTTC.

This clone was seen a few times. The rearrangement links TRBV9 to TRBJ1-2; 7 nucleotides agree with TRBD1. This CDR3 is built from 15 residues. Germline CDR1 SGDLS, CDR2 YYNGEE. V trimming: 4 bases; J trimming: 8 bases; junction bases outside the gene matches: 14. The DNA for the CDR3 is TGTGCCAGCAGCACCAACCGACAGGGCCCCGAGGGCTACACCTTC. Translating it yields CASSTNRQGPEGYTF.

This clone was observed a handful of times. This sequence joins TRBV28 and TRBJ2-1, with D possibly being TRBD2 (6 bases). Looked up from germline, CDR1 is MDHEN and CDR2 is SYDVKM. This CDR3 spans 17 amino acids. The ends were cut back, 4 bases at V and 0 bases at J, with 16 bases in the middle. This CDR3 is CASSWEVAGSSYNEQFF. The CDR3 DNA sequence: TGTGCCAGCAGTTGGGAGGTGGCGGGGAGCTCCTACAATGAGCAGTTCTTC.

This clone was detected a few times. The chain couples TRBV11-2 to TRBJ2-1; perhaps TRBD2 as D (5 bases). CDR3 length equals 14 residues. With 3 bases removed from V and 2 bases from J, the gap between germline ends came to 8 bases. CDR1 is SGHAT, CDR2 FQNNGV, per germline. CDR3 DNA sequence: TGTGCCAGCAGCTTTAGCGTGACCTACAATGAGCAGTTCTTC. Residues: CASSFSVTYNEQFF.

This clone was seen a few times. The genes are TRBV7-6 and TRBJ2-6, with 12 nucleotides matching TRBD1. The CDR3 sequence is 18 residues long. J was trimmed by 2 bases and V by 1 base; bases with no gene match: 3. Germline loops: CDR1 SGHVS, CDR2 FNYEAQ. In DNA form, the CDR3 reads TGTGCCAGCAGCTTAGGGGACAGGGGGCGGCCTGGGGCCAACGTCCTGACTTTC. Translated, it gives CASSLGDRGRPGANVLTF. Full variable domain (outside the CDR3, taken from reference TRBV7-6 and TRBJ2-6): GAGVSQSPRYKVTKRGQDVALRCDPISGHVSLYWYRQALGQGPEFLTYFNYEAQQDKSGLPNDRFSAERPEGSISTLTIQRTEQRDSAMYRCASSLGDRGRPGANVLTFGAGSRLTVL.

For this clone: The same CDR3 is also encoded by other DNA sequences in this sample. The chain joins TRBV7-3 to TRBJ2-3; TRBD1 aligns across 10 bases. The germline CDR1 and CDR2 sequences are SGHTA and FQGTGA. The CDR3 spans 15 residues. Unmatched junction bases numbered 2, after V lost 2 bases and J lost 3 bases. The CDR3 DNA reads as TGTGCCAGCAGCTTATCGGGACAGGGGACAGATACGCAGTATTTT. It encodes CASSLSGQGTDTQYF.

This clone turned up a few times. This sequence joins TRBV5-1 and TRBJ2-6, with 7 positions matching TRBD2. The J segment lost 14 bases and the V segment lost 0 bases, leaving 8 bases of the junction unmatched. The CDR3 is 14 residues long. The germline V gene has CDR1 SGHRS and CDR2 YFSETQ. The CDR3 reads CASSLGGGPLLLTF. As DNA, the CDR3 is TGCGCCAGCAGCTTGGGGGGGGGACCTCTTCTCCTGACTTTC.

This chain connects TRBV28 to TRBJ2-5; 7 bases match TRBD1. Losses at the gene ends were 2 bases for V and 5 bases for J; bases not matched to a gene: 11. This CDR3 contains 16 residues. Germline V gives CDR1 MDHEN, CDR2 SYDVKM. CDR3 sequence: CASSLGRQGRFETQYF. For the CDR3, the DNA is TGTGCCAGCAGTTTAGGAAGACAGGGTCGATTCGAGACCCAGTACTTC. Complete variable domain (other parts from reference TRBV28 and TRBJ2-5): DVKVTQSSRYLVKRTGEKVFLECVQDMDHENMFWYRQDPGLGLRLIYFSYDVKMKEKGDIPEGYSVSREKKERFSLILESASTNQTSMYLCASSLGRQGRFETQYFGPGTRLLVL.

The CDR3 DNA sequence: TGTGCCAGCGGGGGCGGGGGGAACGCAGATACGCAGTATTTT. This sequence encodes CASGGGGNADTQYF. This sequence joins TRBV2 and TRBJ2-3; 8 positions agree with TRBD2. The CDR3 totals 14 residues. The germline V gene encodes CDR1 SNHLY and CDR2 FYNNEI. V shed 8 bases, J shed 4 bases, and the junction held 8 bases outside the gene matches. The full variable domain, its missing parts supplied by reference TRBV2 and TRBJ2-3, is EPEVTQTPSHQVTQMGQEVILRCVPISNHLYFYWYRQILGQKVEFLVSFYNNEISEKSEIFDDQFSVERPDGSNFTLKIRSTKLEDSAMYFCASGGGGNADTQYFGPGTRLTVL.

This chain connects TRBV7-6 to TRBJ2-7; the D gene is possibly TRBD1 (6 bases). CDR3 size: 14 residues. Per germline, CDR1 SGHVS and CDR2 FNYEAQ. The germline V and J ends were trimmed by 2 bases and 4 bases, with 12 bases remaining between them. The CDR3 DNA sequence: TGTGCCAGCAGCTTACAGGGGACGATTTACGAGCAGTACTTC. Translating it yields CASSLQGTIYEQYF.

The rearrangement links TRBV29-1 to TRBJ1-2; D uncertain. The germline V gene has CDR1 SQVTM and CDR2 ANQGSEA. Trimming cost V 4 bases and J 0 bases, with 9 bases left between them. The CDR3 is made up of 13 amino acids. CDR3 DNA: TGCAGCGTTGGGGCAGATACTAACTATGGCTACACCTTC. Translated, it gives CSVGADTNYGYTF.

The gene calls are TRBV2 and TRBJ2-7; 7 nucleotides agree with TRBD1. The germline V gene encodes CDR1 SNHLY and CDR2 FYNNEI. The CDR3 is 12 amino acids. After removal of 8 bases from V and 13 bases from J, the junction contained 14 bases not matched to a gene. This chain's CDR3 is CASCLSRRDSYF. The CDR3 DNA reads as TGTGCCAGCTGTCTCTCCCGCCGGGACAGTTACTTC.

This clone was counted a few times. This chain's CDR3 is CATLGQQGGSQYF. DNA for the CDR3: TGTGCCACCCTGGGCCAGCAGGGGGGCAGCCAGTACTTC. The chain employs TRBV10-3 and TRBJ2-4, with D maybe TRBD1 (7 bases). V shed 10 bases and J shed 13 bases, with 23 bases lying between them. CDR3 length equals 13 residues. Germline V gene data show CDR1 as ENHRY and CDR2 as SYGVKD.

This clone was detected only a few times. The chain uses TRBV21-1 and TRBJ2-5; the DNA was not compared with TRBD1, the D call given in the table. TRBV21-1 has pseudogene status. The CDR3 totals 14 residues. The CDR3 DNA sequence: TGTGCCAGCAGCAAAGGACAGGGACCAGGGGCCCAGTACTTC. Its protein is CASSKGQGPGAQYF.